The TCR beta chain under discussion was sequenced for a study of T cell responses to AZD1222 COVID-19 vaccine (dated by TCRdb to about 2021). Concerning the study at large: Because spike-specific TCR depth and breadth did not differ between the two schedules, AZD1222 recipients who got a second dose at roughly 4 weeks were pooled with those who got a second dose at roughly 12 weeks. A total of over 230 trial participants underwent TCR sequencing, of whom 200 to 220 had received two doses of AZD1222 and some 25 had received two doses of the MenACWY control vaccine. Enrollment into the trials was organized by age into subgroups of 18-55, 56-69 and 70-plus years, and those subgroups contained about 160, 30 and 59 TCR-sequenced participants, respectively.

Concerning this clone itself: Its antigen has not been determined. No qualities accompany the bases; no much larger clone lies one base away.

What the authors observed across the whole study: The vaccine-associated CD4 TCRs covered the entire spike protein, and the dominant responses fell in regions 160-218 and 743-854. Participants were mostly white British, with more females than males. The authors suggested clonal diversity may have been underestimated. Reportedly, almost half of the unique spike-specific TCRs recognized epitopes lying outside the regions that are mutated in the B.1.351 and B.1.1.7 variants. After two AZD1222 doses, spike-specific TCR breadth and depth were significantly higher than at day 0 and than in MenACWY recipients. Conclusions about previously exposed vaccinees are limited, since just 5 to 7 AZD1222 recipients were seropositive for SARS-CoV-2 at baseline. The 56-69-year group was small, and its depth increase did not reach significance, likely because of low power. Because no day 14 peak-response samples were available, repertoires were characterized only after the peak T cell response.

CDR1 and CDR2 are drawn from the germline V gene: SGHNT, YENEEA. The germline ends are 12 bases apart after V is trimmed by 4 bases and J by 2 bases. From its cysteine to its phenylalanine, the CDR3 spans 15 amino acids. The sequence is cut down to CDR3 DNA, 45 bases in frame from base 1. Sample time point, as interpreted from the label and publication: baseline before first vaccination. Samples from vaccinated people were obtained from the UK trials COV001 and COV002, which included a single-blind randomized controlled phase 2/3 trial of AZD1222 (ChAdOx1 nCoV-19) in healthy adults. For TCRbeta chain sequencing, PBMC samples were collected from trial participants at day 0 and at day 28 after the second dose. The CDR3 regions of human TCRbeta chains were subjected to immunosequencing. Per the source publication's procedure: TCRs in the repertoires were compared against a reference library of SARS-CoV-2-specific TCRs that had been generated with the MIRA antigen-specificity platform. Breadth meant the fraction of unique TCRs that were SARS-CoV-2-associated, whereas depth meant the fraction of total T cells that were SARS-CoV-2-associated. Using the MIRA data, each spike-specific TCR was mapped to the spike region that the TCR reacts to and placed in a CD4 or CD8 class. Log10-transformed breadth and depth values were compared by one-way ANOVA with Sidak's multiple comparisons tests. Drawn from immuneACCESS, this table holds only the in-frame rearrangements with V and J called that TCRdb kept. Clones are partly lost; checked studies trace under half to an unresolved V gene and leave the rest unexplained. The V and J calls and clone size were taken over from that table, and D and trimming were inferred from the DNA. Recorded for this sample are about 140,000 clones; over 85% of them occurred a single time. Of the sample, more than 4.5% is held by the ten largest clones.

The chain couples TRBV11-3 to TRBJ2-1, with the D segment identity uncertain. This clonotype was obtained from an adult in good health. This sample comprised peripheral blood, obtained on day 0 of AZD1222 vaccination. The bases read TGTGCCAGCAGCTCCTCGACGAGACCCTACAATGAGCAGTTCTTC. Translated, it reads CASSSSTRPYNEQFF.